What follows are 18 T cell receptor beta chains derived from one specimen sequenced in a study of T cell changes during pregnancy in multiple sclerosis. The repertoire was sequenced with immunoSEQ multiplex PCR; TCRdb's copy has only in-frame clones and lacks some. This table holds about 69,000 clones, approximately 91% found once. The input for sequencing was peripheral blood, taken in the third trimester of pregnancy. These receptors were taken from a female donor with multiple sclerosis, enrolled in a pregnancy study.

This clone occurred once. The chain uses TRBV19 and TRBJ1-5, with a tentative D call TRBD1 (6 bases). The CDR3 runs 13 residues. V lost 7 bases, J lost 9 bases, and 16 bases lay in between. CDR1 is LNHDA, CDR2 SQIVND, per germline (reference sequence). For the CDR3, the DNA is TGTGCCAGTATGGAGCAGGGGCCCTCGCCCCAGCATTTT. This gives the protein CASMEQGPSPQHF.

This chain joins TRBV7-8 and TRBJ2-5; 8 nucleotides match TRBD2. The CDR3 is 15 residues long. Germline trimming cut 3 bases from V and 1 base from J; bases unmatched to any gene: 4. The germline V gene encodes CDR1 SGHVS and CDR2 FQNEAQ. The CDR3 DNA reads TGTGCCAGCAGCTTGCCGGGGGGGCCCCAAGAGACCCAGTACTTC. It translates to CASSLPGGPQETQYF. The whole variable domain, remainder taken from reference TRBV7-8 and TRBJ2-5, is GAGVSQSPRYKVAKRGQDVALRCDPISGHVSLFWYQQALGQGPEFLTYFQNEAQLDKSGLPSDRFFAERPEGSVSTLKIQRTQQEDSAVYLCASSLPGGPQETQYFGPGTRLLVL.

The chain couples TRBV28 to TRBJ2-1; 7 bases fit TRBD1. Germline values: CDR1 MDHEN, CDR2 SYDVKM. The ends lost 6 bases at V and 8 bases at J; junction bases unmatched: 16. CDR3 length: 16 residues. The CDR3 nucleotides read TGTGCCAGCAGCTCCGGACAGGACGGTATGTGGGATGAGCAGTTCTTC. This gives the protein CASSSGQDGMWDEQFF.

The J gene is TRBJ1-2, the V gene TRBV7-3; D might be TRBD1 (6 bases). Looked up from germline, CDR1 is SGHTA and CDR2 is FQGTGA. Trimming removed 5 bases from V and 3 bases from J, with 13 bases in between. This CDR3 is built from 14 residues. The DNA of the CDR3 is TGTGCCAGCAGCCTCAGGGGCGACTACTATGGCTACACCTTC. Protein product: CASSLRGDYYGYTF.

This chain's CDR3 is CASSLSGHSSNQPQHF. DNA for the CDR3: TGTGCCAGCAGTTTATCTGGGCATTCTAGCAATCAGCCCCAGCATTTT. The chain joins TRBV27 to TRBJ1-5; D call uncertain. V lost 0 bases, J lost 0 bases, and 9 bases lay in between. The CDR3 spans 16 residues. Germline CDR1 reads MNHEY; CDR2 reads SMNVEV (reference sequence).

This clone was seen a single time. The CDR3: CASSSLMTGRQEKLFF. DNA for the CDR3: TGCGCCAGCAGCTCCCTTATGACAGGGCGACAAGAAAAACTGTTTTTT. V is TRBV4-1 and J is TRBJ1-4, with 7 positions matching TRBD1. The CDR3 runs to 16 residues. In germline, CDR1 is MGHRA, CDR2 YSYEKL. V gave up 5 bases and J gave up 8 bases; unmatched junction bases: 14.

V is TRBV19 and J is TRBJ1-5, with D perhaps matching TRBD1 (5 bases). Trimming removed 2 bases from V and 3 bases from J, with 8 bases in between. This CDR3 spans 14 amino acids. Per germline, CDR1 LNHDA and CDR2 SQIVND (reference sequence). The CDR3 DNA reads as TGTGCCAGTAGTATATGGGGGGACAATCAGCCCCAGCATTTT. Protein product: CASSIWGDNQPQHF. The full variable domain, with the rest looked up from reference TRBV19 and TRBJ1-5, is DGGITQSPKYLFRKEGQNVTLSCEQNLNHDAMYWYRQDPGQGLRLIYYSQIVNDFQKGDIAEGYSVSREKKESFPLTVTSAQKNPTAFYLCASSIWGDNQPQHFGDGTRLSIL.

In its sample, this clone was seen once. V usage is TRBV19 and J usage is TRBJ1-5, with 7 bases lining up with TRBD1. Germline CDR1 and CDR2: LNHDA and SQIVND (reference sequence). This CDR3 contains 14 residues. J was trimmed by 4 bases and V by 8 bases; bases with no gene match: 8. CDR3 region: CASGIRDRNQPQHF. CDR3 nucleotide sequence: TGTGCCAGTGGGATCCGGGACAGAAATCAGCCCCAGCATTTT.

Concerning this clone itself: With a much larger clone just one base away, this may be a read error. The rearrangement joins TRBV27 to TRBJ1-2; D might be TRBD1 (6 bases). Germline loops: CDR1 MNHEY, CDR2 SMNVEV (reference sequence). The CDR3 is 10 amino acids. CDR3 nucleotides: TGTGCCAGCCACCTTCTACAGGGAATCTTC. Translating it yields CASHLLQGIF.

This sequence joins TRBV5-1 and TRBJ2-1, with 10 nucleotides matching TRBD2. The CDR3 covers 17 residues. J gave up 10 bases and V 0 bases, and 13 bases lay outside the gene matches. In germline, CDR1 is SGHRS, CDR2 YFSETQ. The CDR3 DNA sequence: TGCGCCAGCAGCTTGGCCGGCGGGCTAGCGGGGGCGGGAGAGCAGTTCTTC. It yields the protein CASSLAGGLAGAGEQFF.

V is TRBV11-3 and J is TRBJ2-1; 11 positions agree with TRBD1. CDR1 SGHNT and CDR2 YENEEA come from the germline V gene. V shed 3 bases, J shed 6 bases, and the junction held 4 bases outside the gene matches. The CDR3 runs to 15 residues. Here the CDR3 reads CASSLRDRGVNEQFF. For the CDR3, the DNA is TGTGCCAGCAGCTTGAGGGACAGGGGGGTCAATGAGCAGTTCTTC.

CDR3 sequence reads: CASSEAGLGGTEAFF. The CDR3 DNA reads TGTGCCAGCAGTGAAGCAGGATTGGGGGGCACTGAAGCTTTCTTT. This chain joins TRBV2 and TRBJ1-1, with D possibly being TRBD1 (5 bases). This CDR3 has 15 residues. V was shortened by 0 bases and J by 4 bases, with 12 bases between the two germline ends. Germline V gives CDR1 SNHLY, CDR2 FYNNEI.

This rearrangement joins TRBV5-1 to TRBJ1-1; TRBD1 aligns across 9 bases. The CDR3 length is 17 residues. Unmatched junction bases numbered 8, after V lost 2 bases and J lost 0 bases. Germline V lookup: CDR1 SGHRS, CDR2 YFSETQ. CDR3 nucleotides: TGCGCCAGCAGCTTAACAGGGGGCCAGGCATTGAACACTGAAGCTTTCTTT. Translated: CASSLTGGQALNTEAFF.

The CDR3 is CASSMRVANTGELFF. The CDR3 DNA follows: TGTGCCAGTAGTATGCGGGTTGCGAACACCGGGGAGCTGTTTTTT. The rearrangement links TRBV19 to TRBJ2-2, with a weak D call TRBD2 (5 bases). From germline, CDR1 is LNHDA and CDR2 SQIVND (reference sequence). V was trimmed by 3 bases and J by 0 bases, leaving 8 bases between them. The CDR3 has 15 residues. The full variable domain, with the rest looked up from reference TRBV19 and TRBJ2-2, is DGGITQSPKYLFRKEGQNVTLSCEQNLNHDAMYWYRQDPGQGLRLIYYSQIVNDFQKGDIAEGYSVSREKKESFPLTVTSAQKNPTAFYLCASSMRVANTGELFFGEGSRLTVL.

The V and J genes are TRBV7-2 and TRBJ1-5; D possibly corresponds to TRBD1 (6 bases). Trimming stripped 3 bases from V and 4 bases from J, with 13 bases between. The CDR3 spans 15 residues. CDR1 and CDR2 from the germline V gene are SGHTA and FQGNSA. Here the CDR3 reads CASSFRGGGNQPQHF. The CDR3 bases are TGTGCCAGCAGCTTCCGAGGGGGGGGAAATCAGCCCCAGCATTTT.

The DNA of the CDR3 is TGTGCCTGGAGTGTTGGAGCCCAAGCTTTCTTT. As protein: CAWSVGAQAFF. The chain couples TRBV30 to TRBJ1-1; D gene unclear. Germline CDR1 GTSNPN, CDR2 SVGIG (reference sequence). The CDR3 runs to 11 residues. V was trimmed by 0 bases and J by 9 bases, leaving 8 bases between them.

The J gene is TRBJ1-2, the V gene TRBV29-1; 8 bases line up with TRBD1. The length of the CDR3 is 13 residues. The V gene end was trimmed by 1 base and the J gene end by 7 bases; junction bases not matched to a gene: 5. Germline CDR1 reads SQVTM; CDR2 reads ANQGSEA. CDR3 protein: CSVEGQGYGGYTF. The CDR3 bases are TGCAGCGTTGAAGGACAGGGGTATGGTGGCTACACCTTC.

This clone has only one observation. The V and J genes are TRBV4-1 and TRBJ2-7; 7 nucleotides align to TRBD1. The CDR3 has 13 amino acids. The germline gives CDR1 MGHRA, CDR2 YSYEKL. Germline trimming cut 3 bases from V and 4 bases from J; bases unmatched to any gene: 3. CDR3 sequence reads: CASSQRQGYEQYF. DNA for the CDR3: TGCGCCAGCAGCCAGAGACAGGGATACGAGCAGTACTTC.